Here is one TCR beta chain with its context. Antigen specificity is unknown. These data come from a study of T cell responses to AZD1222 COVID-19 vaccine. TCRdb keeps only in-frame clones here, not all; method: immunoSEQ multiplex PCR. The sample lists about 92,000 clones, over 80% occurring once. Germline CDR1 reads SGHAT; CDR2 reads FQNNGV. The CDR3 runs to 16 residues. V lost 5 bases to trimming and J lost 6 bases, with 22 bases between them. Points from the study as a whole: Just a handful of AZD1222 recipients tested seropositive at baseline.

The V and J genes are TRBV11-2 and TRBJ1-2, with D perhaps TRBD1 (6 bases). The sequence came from an adult in good health. The source material was peripheral blood, sampled on day 0 of AZD1222 vaccination. The CDR3 DNA follows: TGTGCCAGCAGCCGCGGGGCCTCACAGGGCTTCGATGGCTACACCTTC. Translated, it gives CASSRGASQGFDGYTF. The whole variable domain, filled in from reference TRBV11-2 and TRBJ1-2, reads EAGVAQSPRYKIIEKRQSVAFWCNPISGHATLYWYQQILGQGPKLLIQFQNNGVVDDSQLPKDRFSAERLKGVDSTLKIQPAKLEDSAVYLCASSRGASQGFDGYTFGSGTRLTVV.